This T cell receptor beta chain was recovered during a study of T cell responses to AZD1222 COVID-19 vaccine (TCRdb year 2021). In terms of the full investigation: AZD1222 recipients whose second dose came at about 4 weeks and those whose second dose came at about 12 weeks were combined into one group, since spike-specific TCR depth and breadth did not differ between the two schedules. Trial participants were enrolled by age into 18-55, 56-69 and 70-plus year subgroups, with around 150, 28 and 57 TCR-sequenced participants respectively. TCR sequencing covered more than 230 trial participants: around 210 given two doses of AZD1222 and about 26 given two doses of MenACWY control vaccine.

This clone occurred a few times. The clone's antigen remains unknown. No qualities accompany the bases; no much larger clone lies one base away. The CDR3 regions of human TCRbeta chains were subjected to immunosequencing. Per the authors' processing: Repertoire TCRs were checked for matches against a reference library of SARS-CoV-2-specific TCRs that had been generated using the MIRA antigen-specificity platform. Breadth was defined as the fraction of unique TCRs that were SARS-CoV-2-associated. Depth was defined as the fraction of total T cells that were SARS-CoV-2-associated. Using the MIRA data, each spike-specific TCR was assigned both to the spike region to which the TCR was reactive and to a CD4 or CD8 class. Log10-transformed breadth and depth values were compared by one-way ANOVA with Sidak's multiple comparisons tests. Drawn from immuneACCESS, this table holds only the in-frame rearrangements with V and J called that TCRdb kept. Clones are partly lost; checked studies trace under half to an unresolved V gene and leave the rest unexplained. That table gives V, J and clone size, and the DNA gave D and trimming. Counted in this sample were about 96,000 clones; roughly 90% of them appeared once. Approximately 30% of the sample is held by the ten biggest clonotypes.

This specimen's time point label, per the study, means: baseline before first vaccination. The vaccinee samples were drawn from two UK trials, COV001 and COV002, one of which was a single-blind randomized controlled phase 2/3 trial testing AZD1222 (ChAdOx1 nCoV-19) in healthy adults. For TCRbeta chain sequencing, PBMC samples were collected from trial participants at day 0 and at day 28 after the second dose. The investigation overall reported the following: After two AZD1222 doses, both the breadth and the depth of spike-specific TCRs were significantly higher than at day 0 and than in MenACWY recipients. The vaccine-associated CD4 TCRs covered the entire spike protein, and the dominant responses fell in regions 160-218 and 743-854. Conclusions about previously exposed vaccinees are limited, since just six AZD1222 recipients were seropositive for SARS-CoV-2 at baseline. Participants were mostly white British, with more females than males. The authors suggested clonal diversity may have been underestimated. Reportedly, almost half of the unique spike-specific TCRs recognized epitopes lying outside the regions that are mutated in the B.1.351 and B.1.1.7 variants. In the small 56-69-year group, the increase in depth fell short of significance, most likely because of low power. Because no day 14 peak-response samples were available, the repertoires could be characterized only after the peak T cell response.

The clonotype originates from an adult in good health. Material: peripheral blood, obtained on day 0 of AZD1222 vaccination.

The DNA is TGTGCCAGCAGCAGGGACTACTTGGACGAGCAGTACTTC. Its translation reads: CASSRDYLDEQYF. The chain employs TRBV14 and TRBJ2-7, and TRBD2 matches 7 of the central bases. Its CDR3 holds 13 amino acids, cysteine through phenylalanine. Only the CDR3 region is kept as DNA, spanning 39 bases read in frame from base 1. The germline V gene encodes CDR1 SGHDN and CDR2 FVKESK. Trimmed from V: 5 bases; trimmed from J: 5 bases; junction bases lacking a gene match: 6. The CDR3 plus the reference TRBV14 and TRBJ2-7 genes for the other parts give the full variable domain: EAGVTQFPSHSVIEKGQTVTLRCDPISGHDNLYWYRRVMGKEIKFLLHFVKESKQDESGMPNNRFLAERTGGTYSTLKVQPAELEDSGVYFCASSRDYLDEQYFGPGTRLTVT.